The 3 T cell receptor beta chains given below trace back to one sample, sequenced in a study of T-cell reconstitution after alpha-beta-depleted transplantation in children. Unique molecular identifiers were incorporated into the prepared TCRbeta library. TCRdb analysed the PCR reads with MiXCR anew, one entry per CDR3 protein. The sample consists of roughly 76,000 distinct CDR3 sequences, under 13% of them appearing once. The sequencing here drew on PBMCs, taken before TCRalphabeta/CD19-depleted stem cell transplant. The receptors were gathered from a boy younger than 18 with acute myeloid leukemia, due to receive a stem cell transplant.

This clonotype has more than one count but fewer than ten. This chain joins TRBV30 and TRBJ1-1; unclear D gene. Germline values: CDR1 GTSNPN, CDR2 SVGIG (reference sequence). The CDR3 contains 10 residues. With 3 bases removed from V and 11 bases from J, the gap between germline ends came to 10 bases. CDR3 sequence: CAWRAPRAFF. The CDR3 DNA follows: TGTGCCTGGAGAGCTCCCAGGGCTTTCTTT.

This clonotype was detected many times. V usage is TRBV4-3 and J usage is TRBJ1-2; D gene unclear. The V gene's germline CDR1 is LGHNA and CDR2 YSLEER. Deletions cut 1 base from V and 0 bases from J, with 9 bases between. CDR3 length equals 15 residues. The CDR3 here is CASSQGANSNYGYTF. The CDR3 bases are TGCGCCAGCAGCCAAGGGGCAAACTCTAACTATGGCTACACCTTC.

The V gene is TRBV7-2, the J gene TRBJ2-1, with D possibly being TRBD1 (6 bases). Trimming removed 2 bases at V and 7 bases at J, with 18 bases between. This CDR3 is built from 16 residues. Germline loops: CDR1 SGHTA, CDR2 FQGNSA. CDR3 DNA sequence: TGTGCCAGCAGCTTACGGGGAGACAGGCGTGTTAATGAGCAGTTCTTC. This gives the protein CASSLRGDRRVNEQFF.